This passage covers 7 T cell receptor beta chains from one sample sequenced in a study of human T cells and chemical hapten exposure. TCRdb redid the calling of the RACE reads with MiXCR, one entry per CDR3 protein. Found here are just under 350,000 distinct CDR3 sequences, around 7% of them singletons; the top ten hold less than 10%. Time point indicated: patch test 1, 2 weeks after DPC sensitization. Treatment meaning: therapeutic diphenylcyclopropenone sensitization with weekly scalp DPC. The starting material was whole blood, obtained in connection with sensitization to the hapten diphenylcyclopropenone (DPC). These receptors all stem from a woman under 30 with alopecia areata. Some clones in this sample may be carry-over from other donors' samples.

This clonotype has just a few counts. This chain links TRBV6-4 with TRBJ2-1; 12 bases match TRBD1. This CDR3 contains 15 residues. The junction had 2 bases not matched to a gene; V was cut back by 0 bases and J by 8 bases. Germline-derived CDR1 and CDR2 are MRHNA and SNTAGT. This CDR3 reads CASSDSGTGGDEQFF. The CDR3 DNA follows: TGTGCCAGCAGTGACTCCGGGACAGGGGGCGATGAGCAGTTCTTC.

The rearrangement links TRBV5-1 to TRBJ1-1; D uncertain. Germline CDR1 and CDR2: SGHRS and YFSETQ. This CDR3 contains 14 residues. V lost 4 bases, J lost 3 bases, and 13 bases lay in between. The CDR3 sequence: CASSITQMDTEAFF. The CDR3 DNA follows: TGCGCCAGCAGCATAACTCAGATGGACACTGAAGCTTTCTTT.

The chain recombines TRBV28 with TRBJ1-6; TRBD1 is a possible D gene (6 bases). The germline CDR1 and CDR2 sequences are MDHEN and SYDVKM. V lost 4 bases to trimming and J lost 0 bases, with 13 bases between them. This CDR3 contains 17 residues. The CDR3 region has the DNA TGTGCCAGCAGTTCCCGCGGACAGAGCTCCTATAATTCACCCCTCCACTTT. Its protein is CASSSRGQSSYNSPLHF.

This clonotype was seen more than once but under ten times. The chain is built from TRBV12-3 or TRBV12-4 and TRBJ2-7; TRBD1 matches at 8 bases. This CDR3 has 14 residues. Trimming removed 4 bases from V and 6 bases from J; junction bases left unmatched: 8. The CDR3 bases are TGTGCCAGCAGTTCACGGACAGGGCTTCTCGAGCAGTACTTC. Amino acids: CASSSRTGLLEQYF.

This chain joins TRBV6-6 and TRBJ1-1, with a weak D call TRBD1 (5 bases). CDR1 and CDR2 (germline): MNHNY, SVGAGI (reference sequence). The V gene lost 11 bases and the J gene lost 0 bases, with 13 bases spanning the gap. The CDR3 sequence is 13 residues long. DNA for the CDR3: TGTGCCGCCCACCGGGGACTGAACACTGAAGCTTTCTTT. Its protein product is CAAHRGLNTEAFF.

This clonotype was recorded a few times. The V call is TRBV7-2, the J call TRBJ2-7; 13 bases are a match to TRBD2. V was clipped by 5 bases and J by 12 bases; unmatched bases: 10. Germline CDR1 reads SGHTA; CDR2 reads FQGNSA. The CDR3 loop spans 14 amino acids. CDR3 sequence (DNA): TGTGCCAGCAGCCAAACTAGCGGGGGGGCCCTAGGGTACTTC. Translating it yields CASSQTSGGALGYF.

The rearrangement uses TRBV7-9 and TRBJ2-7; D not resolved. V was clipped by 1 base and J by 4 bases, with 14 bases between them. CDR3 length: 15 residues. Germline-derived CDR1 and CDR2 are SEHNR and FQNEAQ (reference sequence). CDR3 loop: CASSLEQQKGYEQYF. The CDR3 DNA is TGTGCCAGCAGCTTAGAGCAGCAGAAAGGGTACGAGCAGTACTTC.